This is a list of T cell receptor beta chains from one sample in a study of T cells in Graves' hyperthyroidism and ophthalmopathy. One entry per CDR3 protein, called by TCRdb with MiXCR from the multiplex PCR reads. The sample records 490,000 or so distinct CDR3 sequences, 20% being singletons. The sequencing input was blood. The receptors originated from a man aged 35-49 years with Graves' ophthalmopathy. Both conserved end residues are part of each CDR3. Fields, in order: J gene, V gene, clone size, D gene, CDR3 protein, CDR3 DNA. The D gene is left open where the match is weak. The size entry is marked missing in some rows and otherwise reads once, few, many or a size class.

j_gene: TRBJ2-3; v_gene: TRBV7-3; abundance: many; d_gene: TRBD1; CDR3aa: CASSITGGPDTQYF; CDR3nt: TGTGCCAGCAGCATAACAGGGGGGCCAGATACGCAGTATTTT
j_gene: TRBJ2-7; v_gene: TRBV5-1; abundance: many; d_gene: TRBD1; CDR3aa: CASSPGQSHREQYF; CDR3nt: TGCGCCAGCAGCCCGGGACAGTCCCATCGGGAGCAGTACTTC
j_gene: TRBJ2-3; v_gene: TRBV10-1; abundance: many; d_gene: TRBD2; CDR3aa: CASSDSGGASDTQYF; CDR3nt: TGCGCCAGCAGTGACAGCGGGGGGGCCTCAGATACGCAGTATTTT
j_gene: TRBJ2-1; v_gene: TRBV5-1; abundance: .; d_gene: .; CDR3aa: CASSITVASYNEQFF; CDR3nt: TGCGCCAGCAGCATAACAGTGGCGTCCTACAATGAGCAGTTCTTC
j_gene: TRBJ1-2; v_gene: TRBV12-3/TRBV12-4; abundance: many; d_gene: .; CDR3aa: CASSLVGNYGYTF; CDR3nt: TGTGCCAGCAGTTTAGTAGGGAACTATGGCTACACCTTC
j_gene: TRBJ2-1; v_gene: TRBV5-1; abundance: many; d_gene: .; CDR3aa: CASSLIGEQFF; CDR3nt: TGCGCCAGCAGCTTAATCGGTGAGCAGTTCTTC
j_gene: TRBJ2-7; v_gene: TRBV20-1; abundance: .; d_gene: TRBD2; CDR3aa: CSARRTSGSPNEQYF; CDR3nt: TGCAGTGCTAGGCGGACTAGCGGGAGCCCCAACGAGCAGTACTTC
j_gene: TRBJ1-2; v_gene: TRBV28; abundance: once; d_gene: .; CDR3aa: CASNPNKAGSGYTF; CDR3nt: TGTGCCAGCAACCCTAATAAGGCGGGGAGTGGCTACACCTTC
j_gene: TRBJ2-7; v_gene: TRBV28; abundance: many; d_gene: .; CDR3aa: CASSLSGRRYEQYF; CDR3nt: TGTGCCAGCAGTTTATCCGGGCGACGCTACGAGCAGTACTTC
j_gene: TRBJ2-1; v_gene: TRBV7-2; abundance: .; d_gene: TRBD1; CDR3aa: CASSLVFGAGTGFFYEQFF; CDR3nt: TGTGCCAGCAGCTTAGTCTTTGGCGCCGGGACAGGGTTTTTTTATGAGCAGTTCTTC
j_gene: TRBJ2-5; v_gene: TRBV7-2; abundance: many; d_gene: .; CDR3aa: CASSLEGKETQYF; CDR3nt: TGTGCCAGCAGCTTAGAAGGGAAGGAGACCCAGTACTTC
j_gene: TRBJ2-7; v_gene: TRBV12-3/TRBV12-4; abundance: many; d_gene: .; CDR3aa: CASSSWGGPYEQYF; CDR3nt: TGTGCCAGCAGTTCGTGGGGGGGGCCCTACGAGCAGTACTTC
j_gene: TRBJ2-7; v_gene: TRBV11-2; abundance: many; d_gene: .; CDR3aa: CASSSLDKGYEQYF; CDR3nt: TGTGCCAGCAGCTCCCTTGACAAGGGCTACGAGCAGTACTTC
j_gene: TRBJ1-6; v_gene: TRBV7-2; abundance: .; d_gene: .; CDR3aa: CASSPGEAYNSPLHF; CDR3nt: TGTGCCAGCAGCCCCGGGGAGGCCTATAATTCACCCCTCCACTTT
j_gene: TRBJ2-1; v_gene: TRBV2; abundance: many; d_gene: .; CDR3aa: CASLGQGSSYNEQFF; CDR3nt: TGTGCCTCTCTCGGCCAGGGGAGCTCCTACAATGAGCAGTTCTTC
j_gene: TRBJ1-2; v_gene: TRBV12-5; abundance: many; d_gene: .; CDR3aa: CASGLSGTGNYGYTF; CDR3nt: TGTGCTAGTGGTTTGTCCGGTACAGGGAACTATGGCTACACCTTC
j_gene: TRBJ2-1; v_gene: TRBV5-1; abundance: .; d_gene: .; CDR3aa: CASSAGLTASMTYNEQFF; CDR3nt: TGCGCCAGCAGCGCGGGTCTCACCGCTTCTATGACTTACAATGAGCAGTTCTTC
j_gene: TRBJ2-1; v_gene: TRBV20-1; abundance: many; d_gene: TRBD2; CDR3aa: CSAPGLRDNEQFF; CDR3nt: TGCAGTGCCCCGGGACTAAGGGACAATGAGCAGTTCTTC
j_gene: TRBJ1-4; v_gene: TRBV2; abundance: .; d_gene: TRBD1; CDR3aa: CASSPTGSNEKLFF; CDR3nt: TGTGCCAGCAGCCCGACAGGGAGTAATGAAAAACTGTTTTTT
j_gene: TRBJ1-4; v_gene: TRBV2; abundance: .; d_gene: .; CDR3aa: CASRDSPANEKLFF; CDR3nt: TGTGCCAGCAGGGACAGTCCGGCTAATGAAAAACTGTTTTTT
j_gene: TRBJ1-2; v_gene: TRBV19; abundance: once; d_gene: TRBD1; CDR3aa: CASAGTGGYGYTF; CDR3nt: TGTGCCAGTGCCGGGACAGGGGGGTATGGCTACACCTTC
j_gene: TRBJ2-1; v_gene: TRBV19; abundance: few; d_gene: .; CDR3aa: CASSIGGIEQFF; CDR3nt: TGTGCCAGTAGTATAGGAGGGATCGAGCAGTTCTTC
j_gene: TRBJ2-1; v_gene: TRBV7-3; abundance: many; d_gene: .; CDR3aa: CASSKSGSSYNEQFF; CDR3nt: TGTGCCAGCAGCAAGTCAGGGAGCTCCTACAATGAGCAGTTCTTC
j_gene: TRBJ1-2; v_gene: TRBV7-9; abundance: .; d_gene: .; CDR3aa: CASTLPLF; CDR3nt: TGTGCCAGCACCCTGCCCCTTTTC
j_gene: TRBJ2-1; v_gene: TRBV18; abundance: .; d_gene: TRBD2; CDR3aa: CASSPPTLAGADTEQFF; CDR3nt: TGTGCCAGCTCACCACCGACCCTAGCGGGAGCGGACACTGAGCAGTTCTTC
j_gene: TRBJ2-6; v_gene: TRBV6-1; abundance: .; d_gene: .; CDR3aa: CASSSQGLSSGANVLTF; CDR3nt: TGTGCCAGCAGCTCACAGGGCCTTAGCTCTGGGGCCAACGTCCTGACTTTC
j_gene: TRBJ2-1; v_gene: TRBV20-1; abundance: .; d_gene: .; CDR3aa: CSARGLWLGEQFF; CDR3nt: TGCAGTGCTAGAGGGCTCTGGTTGGGTGAGCAGTTCTTC
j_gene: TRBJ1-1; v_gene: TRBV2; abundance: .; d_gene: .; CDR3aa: CASSEGGWRSNTEAFF; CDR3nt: TGTGCCAGCAGTGAAGGGGGATGGAGGTCGAACACTGAAGCTTTCTTT
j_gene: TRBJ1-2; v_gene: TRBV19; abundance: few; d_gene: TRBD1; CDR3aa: CASSLSGGRGYTF; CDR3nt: TGTGCCAGTTCGTTGTCAGGGGGCCGTGGCTACACCTTC
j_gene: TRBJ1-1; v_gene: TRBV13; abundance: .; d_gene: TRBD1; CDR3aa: CASSRRQGVGTEAFF; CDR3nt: TGTGCCAGCAGCCGACGACAGGGGGTGGGCACTGAAGCTTTCTTT
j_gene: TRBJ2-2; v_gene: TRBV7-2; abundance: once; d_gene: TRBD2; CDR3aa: CASSILAGGLAGELFF; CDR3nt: TGTGCCAGCAGCATACTAGCGGGGGGGCTGGCCGGGGAGCTGTTTTTT
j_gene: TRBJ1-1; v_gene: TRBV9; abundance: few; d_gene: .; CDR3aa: CASSGTGGQKNTEAFF; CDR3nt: TGTGCCAGCAGCGGCACCGGGGGGCAAAAGAACACTGAAGCTTTCTTT
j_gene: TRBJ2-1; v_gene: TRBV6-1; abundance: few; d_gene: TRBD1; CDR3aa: CASSKRTGGGNEQFF; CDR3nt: TGTGCCAGCAGTAAAAGGACAGGGGGGGGGAATGAGCAGTTCTTC
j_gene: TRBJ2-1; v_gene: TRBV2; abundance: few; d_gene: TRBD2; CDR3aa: CASSPTSGQYDEQFF; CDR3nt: TGTGCCAGCAGTCCCACTAGCGGACAATACGATGAGCAGTTCTTC
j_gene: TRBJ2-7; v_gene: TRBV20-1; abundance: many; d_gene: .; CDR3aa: CSATSGGYEQYF; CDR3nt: TGCAGTGCTACATCCGGAGGTTACGAGCAGTACTTC
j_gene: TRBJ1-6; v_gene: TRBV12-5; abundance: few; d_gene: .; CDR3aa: CASSGTNYNSPLHF; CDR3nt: TGTGCTAGTTCAGGCACTAATTATAATTCACCCCTCCACTTT
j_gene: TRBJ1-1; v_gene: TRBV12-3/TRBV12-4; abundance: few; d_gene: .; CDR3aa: CASSSKGGITEAFF; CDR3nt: TGTGCCAGCAGTTCCAAGGGGGGAATTACTGAAGCTTTCTTT
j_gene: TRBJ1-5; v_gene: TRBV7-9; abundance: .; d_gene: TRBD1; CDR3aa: CASSPGQGESNQPQHF; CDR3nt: TGTGCCAGCAGCCCGGGACAGGGGGAGAGCAATCAGCCCCAGCATTTT
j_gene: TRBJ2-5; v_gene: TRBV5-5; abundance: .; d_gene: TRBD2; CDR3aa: CASSLHVSGRAGETQYF; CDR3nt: TGTGCCAGCAGCTTACACGTGAGCGGGAGGGCCGGTGAGACCCAGTACTTC
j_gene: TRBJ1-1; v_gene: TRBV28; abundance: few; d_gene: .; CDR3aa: CASSSPGTRDEAFF; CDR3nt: TGTGCCAGCAGTTCACCCGGGACCCGGGATGAAGCTTTCTTT
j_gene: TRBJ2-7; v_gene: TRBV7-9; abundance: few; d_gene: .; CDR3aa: CASSLGTLGLGSYEQYF; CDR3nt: TGTGCCAGCAGCTTAGGCACCCTAGGCCTCGGCTCCTACGAGCAGTACTTC
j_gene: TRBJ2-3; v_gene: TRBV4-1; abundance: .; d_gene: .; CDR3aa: CASSPGPLALTTDTQYF; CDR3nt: TGCGCCAGCAGCCCCGGCCCCTTAGCGCTGACGACAGATACGCAGTATTTT
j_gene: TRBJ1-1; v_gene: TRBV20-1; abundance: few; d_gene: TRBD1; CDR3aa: CSARAGDSMNTEAFF; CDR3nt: TGCAGTGCTAGAGCCGGGGACAGTATGAACACTGAAGCTTTCTTT
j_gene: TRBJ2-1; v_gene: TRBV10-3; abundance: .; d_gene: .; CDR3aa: CAISPGRSYNEQFF; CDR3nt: TGTGCCATCAGTCCCGGTCGGTCCTACAATGAGCAGTTCTTC
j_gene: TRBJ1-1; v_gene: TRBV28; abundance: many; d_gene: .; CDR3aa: CASSIQGEAFF; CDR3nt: TGTGCCAGCAGTATACAGGGAGAAGCTTTCTTT
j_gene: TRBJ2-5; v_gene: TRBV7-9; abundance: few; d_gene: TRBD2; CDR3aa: CASSLTSGGARETQYF; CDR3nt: TGTGCCAGCAGCTTAACTAGCGGGGGGGCCCGAGAGACCCAGTACTTC